These 27 T cell receptor beta chains originate from one sample sequenced in a study of neurological immune-mediated disorders. Each CDR3 protein gets one entry after TCRdb re-called the 5' RACE reads with MiXCR. The table lists around 50,000 distinct CDR3 sequences, under 15% of them singletons. Described time point: longitudinal time-point 2. Sequenced input: PBMCs. The receptor set was obtained from a male donor with HTLV-1-associated myelopathy (HAM/TSP).

This clonotype was seen repeatedly, ten times or more. This chain links TRBV12-3 or TRBV12-4 with TRBJ1-3; D unclear. This CDR3 contains 13 residues. Between the trimmed V and J ends, which lost 6 bases and 0 bases, there was a span of 6 bases. The CDR3 sequence: CASSLDSGNTIYF. In nucleotides, the CDR3 is TGTGCCAGCAGCCTGGACTCTGGAAACACCATATATTTT.

Many counts were recorded for this clonotype. This sequence joins TRBV6-5 and TRBJ1-2; D might be TRBD1 (6 bases). Per the germline V gene, CDR1 is MNHEY and CDR2 is SVGAGI. The CDR3 length is 15 residues. V shed 0 bases and J shed 2 bases, with 10 bases lying between them. This CDR3 is CASSYSGTGNYGYTF. The DNA for the CDR3 is TGTGCCAGCAGTTACTCGGGAACAGGGAACTATGGCTACACCTTC.

A remark on this clonotype: The missing conserved phenylalanine or tryptophan at the end of this CDR3 makes a read error likely. Because the CDR3's place on the DNA is in doubt, the DNA is left out and the CDR3 is given as listed by TCRdb. The chain has TRBV5-1 and TRBJ1-1; the table assigns TRBD1, which was not confirmed against the DNA. Germline V gives CDR1 SGHRS, CDR2 YFSETQ. The CDR3 region is 15 residues in length, termini included. CDR3 sequence: CASSLYGQGGTEDFY.

The table lists this clonotype with many counts. The chain combines TRBV7-6 with TRBJ2-1, with unresolved D. Trimming stripped 1 base from V and 3 bases from J, with 7 bases between. Germline V gene lookup returns CDR1 SGHVS and CDR2 FNYEAQ. The CDR3 sequence is 14 residues long. This CDR3 is CASSLGTGYNEQFF. CDR3 DNA: TGTGCCAGCAGCTTAGGAACGGGCTACAATGAGCAGTTCTTC.

This clonotype was observed many times. This sequence joins TRBV29-1 and TRBJ2-7; 8 bases fit TRBD1. V was clipped by 8 bases and J by 5 bases; unmatched bases: 5. The CDR3 is 11 amino acids. Germline V gives CDR1 SQVTM, CDR2 ANQGSEA. The CDR3 sequence: CSIGQGNEQYF. The DNA of the CDR3 is TGCAGCATTGGACAGGGAAACGAGCAGTACTTC.

Ten or more counts support this clonotype. The chain combines TRBV12-3 or TRBV12-4 with TRBJ1-1; no clear D gene. The CDR3 sequence is 15 residues long. V was clipped by 3 bases and J by 2 bases, with 13 bases between them. The CDR3 reads CASSLASAGNTEAFF. The DNA for the CDR3 is TGTGCCAGCAGTTTGGCCTCCGCGGGAAACACTGAAGCTTTCTTT.

The chain uses TRBV7-2 and TRBJ2-7; 7 nucleotides line up with TRBD2. The J segment lost 2 bases and the V segment lost 4 bases, leaving 8 bases of the junction unmatched. Germline loops: CDR1 SGHTA, CDR2 FQGNSA. This CDR3 region has 15 residues. In DNA form, the CDR3 reads TGTGCCAGCAGCTGGGACGGGACTACCGCCTACGAGCAGTACTTC. It specifies CASSWDGTTAYEQYF.

Sample share makes this clonotype medium-sized (0.01 to 0.1%). CDR3 region: CASSEFLAGGHNEQFF. The CDR3 coding sequence is TGTGCCAGCAGTGAATTCCTAGCGGGGGGGCACAATGAGCAGTTCTTC. The rearrangement links TRBV25-1 to TRBJ2-1, with 12 bases identical to TRBD2. V gave up 1 base and J gave up 5 bases; unmatched junction bases: 3. The CDR3 runs 16 residues. CDR1 is MGHDK, CDR2 SYGVNS, per germline.

This clonotype showed up many times. The chain is built from TRBV20-1 and TRBJ2-7; TRBD1 is a possible D gene (6 bases). Per the germline V gene, CDR1 is DFQATT and CDR2 is SNEGSKA (reference sequence). The CDR3 runs 13 residues. V lost 4 bases, J lost 2 bases, and 12 bases lay in between. CDR3 residues: CSAIGTTTYEQYF. The CDR3 region has the DNA TGCAGTGCTATCGGGACAACAACCTACGAGCAGTACTTC.

This clonotype was detected many times. This chain joins TRBV5-1 and TRBJ2-7; D possibly corresponds to TRBD2 (6 bases). The germline CDR1 and CDR2 sequences are SGHRS and YFSETQ. This CDR3 has 16 amino acids. Trimming removed 0 bases at V and 3 bases at J, with 16 bases between. CDR3 residues: CASSLAGTGLLYEQYF. In nucleotides, the CDR3 is TGCGCCAGCAGCTTGGCCGGGACGGGACTTCTCTACGAGCAGTACTTC.

This clonotype was detected many times. The J gene is TRBJ1-2, the V gene TRBV21-1. TRBV21-1 represents a pseudogene. The CDR3 length is 17 residues. In DNA form, the CDR3 reads TGTGCCAGCGTTGGTCCAATCTTACCGAAGAACCGCTATGGCTACACCTTC. Translation gives CASVGPILPKNRYGYTF.

This clonotype showed up many times. V usage is TRBV29-1 and J usage is TRBJ2-5, with D possibly being TRBD2 (5 bases). V lost 3 bases and J 5 bases, leaving 13 bases between the germline ends. This CDR3 region has 13 residues. The germline gives CDR1 SQVTM, CDR2 ANQGSEA. The CDR3 coding sequence is TGCAGCGTTGATTCGGGCGAGCGGGAGACCCAGTACTTC. The encoded protein is CSVDSGERETQYF.

This clonotype was detected ten times or more. The chain links TRBV29-1 to TRBJ2-5, with 9 bases lining up with TRBD1. Germline CDR1 reads SQVTM; CDR2 reads ANQGSEA. CDR3 size: 14 residues. V shed 5 bases, J shed 3 bases, and the junction held 7 bases outside the gene matches. The CDR3 DNA reads TGCAGCGTTACCAGCGGGACAGGGAAAGAGACCCAGTACTTC. Encoded protein: CSVTSGTGKETQYF.

This clonotype was observed many times. The chain combines TRBV4-3 with TRBJ2-2; the match to TRBD2 covers 12 bases. CDR3 length equals 18 residues. The germline V gene has CDR1 LGHNA and CDR2 YSLEER. Trimming cost V 0 bases and J 7 bases; bases outside gene matches: 9. Here the CDR3 reads CASSQDVLAGGPLGELFF. CDR3 sequence (DNA): TGCGCCAGCAGCCAAGATGTCCTAGCGGGGGGGCCTCTCGGGGAGCTGTTTTTT.

This clonotype was detected many times. V gene TRBV15 combines with J gene TRBJ2-7; D might be TRBD1 (5 bases). The CDR3 has 14 residues. The V and J ends lost 0 bases and 9 bases respectively, with 15 bases between them. In germline, CDR1 is LNHNV, CDR2 YYDKDF (reference sequence). CDR3 coding DNA: TGTGCCACCAGCAGAGATACAGGCCACTTTGGGCAGTACTTC. It translates to CATSRDTGHFGQYF.

This clonotype was seen ten or more times. The chain carries TRBV4-3 and TRBJ2-2; 9 bases are a match to TRBD2. The germline V gene encodes CDR1 LGHNA and CDR2 YSLEER. The CDR3 covers 17 residues. The V gene end was trimmed by 4 bases and the J gene end by 1 base; junction bases not matched to a gene: 7. The CDR3 nucleotides read TGCGCCAGCAGCCGACTTCTAGCGGGGATGAACACCGGGGAGCTGTTTTTT. This encodes CASSRLLAGMNTGELFF.

This clonotype was picked up many times. The chain couples TRBV7-2 to TRBJ2-3, with D possibly matching TRBD2 (6 bases). Germline V gene data show CDR1 as SGHTA and CDR2 as FQGNSA. This CDR3 region has 16 residues. V lost 5 bases, J lost 6 bases, and 21 bases lay in between. The chain's CDR3 is CASSPWTILDDDTQYF. The CDR3 DNA sequence: TGTGCCAGCAGCCCCTGGACTATCTTGGACGACGATACGCAGTATTTT.

This clonotype occurred many times. CDR3 bases: TGCGCCAGCAGCTTGGAGGATAGCGGGGATATCGTTTACTTC. Amino acid sequence: CASSLEDSGDIVYF. The chain links TRBV5-1 to TRBJ2-5; 8 nucleotides agree with TRBD2. V lost 0 bases and J lost 14; bases outside the gene matches: 12. The CDR3 consists of 14 residues. Germline CDR1 SGHRS, CDR2 YFSETQ.

In its sample, this clonotype was seen many times. The J gene is TRBJ1-5, the V gene TRBV7-2; D remains ambiguous. The CDR3 has 13 residues. V was clipped by 3 bases and J by 9 bases, with 12 bases between them. Per germline, CDR1 SGHTA and CDR2 FQGNSA. CDR3 amino acids: CASSLDPPGPQHF. The CDR3 coding sequence is TGTGCCAGCAGCTTGGACCCCCCGGGGCCCCAGCATTTT.

This clonotype came up many times. V usage is TRBV7-9 and J usage is TRBJ1-4, with a possible D match to TRBD1 (5 bases). This CDR3 is built from 14 residues. CDR1 is SEHNR, CDR2 FQNEAQ, per germline (reference sequence). V was cut by 3 bases and J by 8 bases, with 13 bases left in between. The CDR3 protein is CASSFTQGYEKLFF. The CDR3 nucleotides are TGTGCCAGCAGCTTTACCCAGGGTTACGAAAAACTGTTTTTT.

Ten or more counts support this clonotype. The rearrangement links TRBV7-2 to TRBJ1-2; maybe TRBD1 (5 bases). The CDR3 loop spans 14 amino acids. Germline V gives CDR1 SGHTA, CDR2 FQGNSA. The germline V and J ends were trimmed by 2 bases and 0 bases, with 7 bases remaining between them. The CDR3 protein is CASSLSRANYGYTF. The DNA of the CDR3 is TGTGCCAGCAGCTTATCCAGGGCTAACTATGGCTACACCTTC. Full variable domain (rest looked up from reference TRBV7-2 and TRBJ1-2): GAGVSQSPSNKVTEKGKDVELRCDPISGHTALYWYRQSLGQGLEFLIYFQGNSAPDKSGLPSDRFSAERTGGSVSTLTIQRTQQEDSAVYLCASSLSRANYGYTFGSGTRLTVV.

This clonotype occurred many times. Here the CDR3 DNA reads TGTGCCAGCAGCCAAGAAAAAGGACAGGTTAATCAGCCCCAGCATTTT. The encoded protein is CASSQEKGQVNQPQHF. This sequence joins TRBV4-2 and TRBJ1-5, with 7 nucleotides matching TRBD1. In germline, CDR1 is LGHNA, CDR2 YNFKEQ. V shed 0 bases and J 4 bases; nucleotides not matched to a gene: 6. The CDR3 runs 16 residues.

This clonotype was detected ten times or more. This sequence joins TRBV4-3 and TRBJ1-5; D remains unclear. The CDR3 runs to 18 residues. Germline V gives CDR1 LGHNA, CDR2 YSLEER. The V end lost 0 bases, the J end lost 6 bases, and 21 bases lay between the germline ends. The DNA for the CDR3 is TGCGCCAGCAGCCAAGATTTGACAAGCGCGGCCTTAGGTCAGCCCCAGCATTTT. It is translated as CASSQDLTSAALGQPQHF.

This clonotype has a count of ten or more. The rearrangement joins TRBV7-2 to TRBJ2-1; 8 positions match TRBD2. J was trimmed by 1 base and V by 5 bases; bases with no gene match: 4. The CDR3 covers 15 residues. The V gene's germline CDR1 is SGHTA and CDR2 FQGNSA. CDR3 sequence: CASSPQRGSYNEQFF. DNA for the CDR3: TGTGCCAGCAGCCCCCAGCGGGGGTCCTACAATGAGCAGTTCTTC.

This clonotype was observed many times. The genes are TRBV4-3 and TRBJ2-1; 11 bases are a match to TRBD2. CDR3 length: 15 amino acids. CDR1 is LGHNA, CDR2 YSLEER, per germline. The junction had 0 bases not matched to a gene; V was cut back by 1 base and J by 4 bases. In DNA, the CDR3 is TGCGCCAGCAGCCAAGCTAGCGGGGGGTACAATGAGCAGTTCTTC. Its translation is CASSQASGGYNEQFF.

This clonotype was detected ten times or more. The chain is built from TRBV5-1 and TRBJ2-1; no definite D call. Trimming left V 2 bases short and J 8 bases short, with 11 bases between. The CDR3 spans 13 residues. Looked up from germline, CDR1 is SGHRS and CDR2 is YFSETQ. CDR3 amino acids: CASSFLPGDEQFF. For the CDR3, the DNA is TGCGCCAGCAGCTTCCTCCCTGGGGATGAGCAGTTCTTC.

A remark on this clonotype: This could be a read error, since a much larger clone is one nucleotide away. CDR3 bases: TGTGCCAGCAGTTACTCGCCTAGCGGGGGGTTCACAGATACGCAGTATTTT. Amino acids: CASSYSPSGGFTDTQYF. The chain uses TRBV6-2 or TRBV6-3 and TRBJ2-3; 11 bases fit TRBD2. Unmatched junction bases numbered 4, after V lost 0 bases and J lost 2 bases. CDR1 MNHEY and CDR2 SVGEGT come from the germline V gene. This CDR3 is built from 17 residues.